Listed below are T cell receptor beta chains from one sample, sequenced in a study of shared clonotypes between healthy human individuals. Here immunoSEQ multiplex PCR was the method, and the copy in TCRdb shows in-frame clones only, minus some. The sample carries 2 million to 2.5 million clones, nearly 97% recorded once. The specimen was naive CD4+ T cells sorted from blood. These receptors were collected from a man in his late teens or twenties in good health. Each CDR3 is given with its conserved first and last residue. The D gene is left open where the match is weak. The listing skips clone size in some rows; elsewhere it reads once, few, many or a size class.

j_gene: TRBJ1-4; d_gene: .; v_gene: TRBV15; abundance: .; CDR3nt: TGTGCCACCAGCAGAGAGGGGAGTCCTTCGACGGGGGAAAAACTGTTTTTT; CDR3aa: CATSREGSPSTGEKLFF
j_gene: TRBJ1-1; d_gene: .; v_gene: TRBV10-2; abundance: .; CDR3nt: TGCGCCAGCAGTGAATTACTCCGGCAGTTCGCTGAAGCTTTCTTT; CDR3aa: CASSELLRQFAEAFF
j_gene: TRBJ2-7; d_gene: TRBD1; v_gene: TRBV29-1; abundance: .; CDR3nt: TGCAGCGTTGACCTACAGGGGGGAGAGCAGTACTTC; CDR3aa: CSVDLQGGEQYF
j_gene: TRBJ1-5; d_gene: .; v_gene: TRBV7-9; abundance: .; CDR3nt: TGTGCCAGCAGACGACAGCCCCAGCATTTT; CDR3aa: CASRRQPQHF
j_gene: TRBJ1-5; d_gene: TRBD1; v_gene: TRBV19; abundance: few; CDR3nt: TGTGCCAGTAGTCCCCAAGGGACAGTGAGCAATCAGCCCCAGCATTTT; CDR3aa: CASSPQGTVSNQPQHF
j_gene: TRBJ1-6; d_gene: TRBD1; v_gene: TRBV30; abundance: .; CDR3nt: TGTGCCTGGAGTAGGACAGGGAATAATTCACCCCTCCACTTT; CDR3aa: CAWSRTGNNSPLHF
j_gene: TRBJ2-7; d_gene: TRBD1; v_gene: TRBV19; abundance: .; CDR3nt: TGTGCCAGTAGTATATCTGCGGGACAGGGGACTTCCCCTTCTCGCTACGAGCAGTACTTC; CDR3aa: CASSISAGQGTSPSRYEQYF
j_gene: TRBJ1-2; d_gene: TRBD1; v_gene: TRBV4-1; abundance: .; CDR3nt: TGCGCCAGCAGCCAAGATAGGTCCGGGACAGACTATGGCTACACCTTC; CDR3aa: CASSQDRSGTDYGYTF
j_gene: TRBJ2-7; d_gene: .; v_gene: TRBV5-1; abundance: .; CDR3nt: TGCGCCAGCAGCTTGGGGGTAGGGGTTATCGGCGAGCAGTACTTC; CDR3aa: CASSLGVGVIGEQYF
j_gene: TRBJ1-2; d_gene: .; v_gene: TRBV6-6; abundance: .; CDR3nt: TGTGCCAGCACCCCTTGGGGAGAAGGTGGCTACACCTTC; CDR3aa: CASTPWGEGGYTF
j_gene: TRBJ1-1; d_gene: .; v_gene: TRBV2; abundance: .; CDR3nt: TGTGCCAGCAGTGAACAGTTTAACACTGAAGCTTTCTTT; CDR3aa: CASSEQFNTEAFF
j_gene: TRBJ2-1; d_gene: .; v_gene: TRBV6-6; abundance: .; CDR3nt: TGTGCCAGCAGTTACACTTCCTACAATGAGCAGTTCTTC; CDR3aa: CASSYTSYNEQFF
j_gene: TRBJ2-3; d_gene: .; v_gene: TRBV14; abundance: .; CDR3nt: TGTGCCAGCAGCCACCGATCAGATACGCAGTATTTT; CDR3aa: CASSHRSDTQYF
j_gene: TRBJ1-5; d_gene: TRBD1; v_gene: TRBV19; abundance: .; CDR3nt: TGTGCCAGTAGTTTCCGGGACAGGCCCAATCAGCCCCAGCATTTT; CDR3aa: CASSFRDRPNQPQHF
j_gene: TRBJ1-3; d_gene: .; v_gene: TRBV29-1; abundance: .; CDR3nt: TGCAGCGTCCGAGGGTTCTCCGGAAACACCATATATTTT; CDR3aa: CSVRGFSGNTIYF
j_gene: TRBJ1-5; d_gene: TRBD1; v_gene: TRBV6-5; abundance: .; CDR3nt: TGTGCCAGCAGTTTACACAGGGGTGATCAGCCCCAGCATTTT; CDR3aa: CASSLHRGDQPQHF
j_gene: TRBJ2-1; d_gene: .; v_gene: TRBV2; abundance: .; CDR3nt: TGTGCCAGCAGTGGTCAAGATAGAACTTACAATGAGCAGTTCTTC; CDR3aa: CASSGQDRTYNEQFF
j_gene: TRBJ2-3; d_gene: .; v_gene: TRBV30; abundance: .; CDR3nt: TGTGCCTCAACTGAGGGGGATACGCAGTATTTT; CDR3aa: CASTEGDTQYF
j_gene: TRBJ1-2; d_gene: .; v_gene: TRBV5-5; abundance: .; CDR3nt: TGTGCCAGCAGTTCCATGGGAGTGGGCTATGGCTACACCTTC; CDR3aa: CASSSMGVGYGYTF
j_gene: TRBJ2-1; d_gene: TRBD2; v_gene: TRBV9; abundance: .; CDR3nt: TGTGCCAGCAGCGGGAGACTAGCGGTAACGGTCAATGAGCAGTTCTTC; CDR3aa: CASSGRLAVTVNEQFF
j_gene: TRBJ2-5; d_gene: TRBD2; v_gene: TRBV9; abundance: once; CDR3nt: TGTGCCAGCAGCGCTACTAGCGGGAGGGCAAATGTCGAGACCCAGTACTTC; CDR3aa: CASSATSGRANVETQYF
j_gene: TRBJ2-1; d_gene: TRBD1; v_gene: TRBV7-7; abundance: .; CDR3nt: TGTGCTAGCAGCTTAGGGGGACAGGGGAATAATGAGCAGTTCTTC; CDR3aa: CASSLGGQGNNEQFF
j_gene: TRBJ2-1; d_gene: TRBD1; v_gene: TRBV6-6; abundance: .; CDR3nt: TGTGCCAGCAGACAAATCAGGGGGAGCTCCTACAATGAGCAGTTCTTC; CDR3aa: CASRQIRGSSYNEQFF
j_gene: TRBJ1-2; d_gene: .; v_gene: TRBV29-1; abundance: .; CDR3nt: TGCAGCGTTGGTGTCACCCTTAACTATGGCTACACCTTC; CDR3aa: CSVGVTLNYGYTF
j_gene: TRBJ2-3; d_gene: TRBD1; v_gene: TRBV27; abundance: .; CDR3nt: TGTGCCAGCAGTTTGACAGGGAGCACAGATACGCAGTATTTT; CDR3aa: CASSLTGSTDTQYF
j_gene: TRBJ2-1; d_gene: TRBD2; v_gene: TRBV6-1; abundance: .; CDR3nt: TGTGCCAGCAGTGAAGTACCCCTAGCGGGGCAGAATGAGCAGTTCTTC; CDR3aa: CASSEVPLAGQNEQFF
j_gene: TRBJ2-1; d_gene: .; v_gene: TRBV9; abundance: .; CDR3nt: TGTGCCAGCGGCCAAGACTCTTTCAATGAGCAGTTCTTC; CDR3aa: CASGQDSFNEQFF
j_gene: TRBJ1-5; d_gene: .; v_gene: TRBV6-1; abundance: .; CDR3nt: TGTGCCAGCAGTGAACGGGGGCGCGGGCCCCAGCATTTT; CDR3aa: CASSERGRGPQHF
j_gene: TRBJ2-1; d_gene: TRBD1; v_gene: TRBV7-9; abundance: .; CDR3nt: TGTGCCAGCAGCCCTAGGACAGGGGGAATAAATGAGCAGTTCTTC; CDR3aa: CASSPRTGGINEQFF
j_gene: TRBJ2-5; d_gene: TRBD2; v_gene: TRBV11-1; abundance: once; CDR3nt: TGTGCCAGCAGCTTTAATGTCGGCGGGGGGCTCCAAGAGACCCAGTACTTC; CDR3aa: CASSFNVGGGLQETQYF
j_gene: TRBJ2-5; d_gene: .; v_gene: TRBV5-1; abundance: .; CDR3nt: TGCGCCAGCAGCTTTCTTGAAAGGGGAGAGACCCAGTACTTC; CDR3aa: CASSFLERGETQYF